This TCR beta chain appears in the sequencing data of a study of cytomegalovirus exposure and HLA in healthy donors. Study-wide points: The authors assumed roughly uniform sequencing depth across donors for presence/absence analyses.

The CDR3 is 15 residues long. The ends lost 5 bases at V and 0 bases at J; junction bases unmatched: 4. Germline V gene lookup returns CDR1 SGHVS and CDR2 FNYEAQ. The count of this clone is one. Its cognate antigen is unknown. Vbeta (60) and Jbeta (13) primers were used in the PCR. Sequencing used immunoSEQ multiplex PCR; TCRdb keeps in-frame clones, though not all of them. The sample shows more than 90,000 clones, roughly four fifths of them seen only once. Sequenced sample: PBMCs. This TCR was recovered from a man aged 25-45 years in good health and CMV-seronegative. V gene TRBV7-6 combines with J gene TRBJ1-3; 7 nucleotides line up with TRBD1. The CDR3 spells CASSPYRGSGNTIYF. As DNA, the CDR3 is TGTGCCAGCAGCCCATACAGGGGCTCTGGAAACACCATATATTTT. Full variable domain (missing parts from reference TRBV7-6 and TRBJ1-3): GAGVSQSPRYKVTKRGQDVALRCDPISGHVSLYWYRQALGQGPEFLTYFNYEAQQDKSGLPNDRFSAERPEGSISTLTIQRTEQRDSAMYRCASSPYRGSGNTIYFGEGSWLTVV.